These 21 T cell receptor beta chains came from one sample sequenced in a study of T-cell reconstitution after alpha-beta-depleted transplantation in children. TCRbeta library construction was performed incorporating unique molecular identifiers. TCRdb processed the PCR reads anew with MiXCR; each CDR3 protein has one entry. Here the sample spans 300,000 to 350,000 distinct CDR3 sequences, approximately 23% being singletons. The sequencing used PBMCs, mostly from graft donor cells, collected 180 days after TCRalphabeta/CD19-depleted stem cell transplant. Receptors were obtained from a male patient younger than 18 who had a stem cell transplant for acute lymphoblastic leukemia, so the T cells may come from the graft donor.

V and J are TRBV5-1 and TRBJ2-3; 10 bases align to TRBD2. Trimming took 3 bases from V and 2 from J; bases not matched to a gene: 6. The V gene's germline CDR1 is SGHRS and CDR2 YFSETQ. This CDR3 comprises 16 residues. CDR3 residues: CASSWVAGGYTDTQYF. The CDR3 nucleotides are TGCGCCAGCAGCTGGGTAGCGGGAGGTTACACAGATACGCAGTATTTT.

This clonotype was seen a handful of times. For the CDR3, the DNA is TGCAGTGCCAGTGTCGGGAGCTCCTACAATGAGCAGTTCTTC. Its translation: CSASVGSSYNEQFF. The rearrangement joins TRBV20-1 to TRBJ2-1, with D possibly matching TRBD2 (6 bases). Trimming shortened V by 6 bases and J by 0 bases, and 12 bases separated the two germline ends. This CDR3 contains 14 residues. Germline V lookup: CDR1 DFQATT, CDR2 SNEGSKA (reference sequence).

The rearrangement uses TRBV5-1 and TRBJ2-7; D might be TRBD2 (6 bases). CDR3 length: 16 residues. Trimming stripped 0 bases from V and 8 bases from J, with 21 bases between. Germline CDR1 SGHRS, CDR2 YFSETQ. In DNA, the CDR3 is TGCGCCAGCAGCTTGGAACTAGCCCTACTTCCCGACCAGCAGTACTTC. It encodes CASSLELALLPDQQYF.

The J gene is TRBJ2-1, the V gene TRBV7-9; the D gene is possibly TRBD2 (6 bases). Looked up from germline, CDR1 is SEHNR and CDR2 is FQNEAQ (reference sequence). The length of the CDR3 is 15 residues. V was shortened by 5 bases and J by 5 bases, with 16 bases between the two germline ends. CDR3 region: CASSHPGTANNEQFF. The CDR3 DNA reads as TGTGCCAGCAGCCATCCCGGGACTGCTAACAATGAGCAGTTCTTC.

This clonotype turned up a few times. This chain links TRBV7-2 with TRBJ2-3, with 7 bases fitting TRBD2. Trimming removed 2 bases from V and 0 bases from J; junction bases left unmatched: 5. This CDR3 region has 16 residues. Germline lookup yields CDR1 SGHTA and CDR2 FQGNSA. In nucleotides, the CDR3 is TGTGCCAGCAGCTTATTGGGGGGGGTTAGCACAGATACGCAGTATTTT. Protein: CASSLLGGVSTDTQYF.

A few counts support this clonotype. The V gene is TRBV7-7, the J gene TRBJ2-1; D remains unclear. The CDR3 contains 15 residues. V lost 1 base to trimming and J lost 4 bases, with 11 bases between them. In germline, CDR1 is SSHAT, CDR2 FNYEAQ (reference sequence). CDR3 DNA: TGTGCCAGCAGCTTAGATCCAAAAAAGTACAATGAGCAGTTCTTC. Amino acids: CASSLDPKKYNEQFF.

There are a few counts of this clonotype. The chain links TRBV11-3 to TRBJ2-2; the D gene is possibly TRBD1 (6 bases). The germline gives CDR1 SGHNT, CDR2 YENEEA. V shed 1 base and J shed 3 bases, with 12 bases lying between them. The CDR3 sequence is 16 residues long. CDR3 in DNA: TGTGCCAGCAGCTTAGGACAGGAAAGGGACACCGGGGAGCTGTTTTTT. This sequence encodes CASSLGQERDTGELFF.

J is TRBJ1-5 and V is TRBV20-1; 8 nucleotides agree with TRBD1. The CDR3 runs 16 residues. Germline assignment: CDR1 DFQATT and CDR2 SNEGSKA (reference sequence). The junction had 10 bases not matched to a gene; V was cut back by 6 bases and J by 0 bases. The CDR3 loop reads CSASRTGIISNQPQHF. The CDR3 bases are TGCAGTGCGTCGAGGACAGGGATCATTAGCAATCAGCCCCAGCATTTT.

The CDR3 DNA follows: TGTGCCAGCAGTTTCACAGGGGTGGGTGAAAAACTGTTTTTT. This codes for CASSFTGVGEKLFF. This chain uses TRBV7-8 with TRBJ1-4, with 7 bases aligning to TRBD1. The CDR3 runs to 14 residues. V was clipped by 6 bases and J by 7 bases; unmatched bases: 8. Germline V gives CDR1 SGHVS, CDR2 FQNEAQ.

This clonotype has only a few counts. The chain recombines TRBV4-1 with TRBJ2-1; 7 bases are a match to TRBD2. Germline CDR1 and CDR2: MGHRA and YSYEKL. Unmatched junction bases numbered 11, after V lost 2 bases and J lost 4 bases. CDR3 size: 17 residues. The CDR3, as DNA: TGCGCCAGCAGCCAACCCATCCGGGACTACCCGTACAATGAGCAGTTCTTC. It is translated as CASSQPIRDYPYNEQFF.

This clonotype was counted at least ten times. The CDR3 DNA is TGTGCCAGCAGTTTAGCGCCCTTGACTAGCGCAAGCTCCTACAATGAGCAGTTCTTC. Amino acids: CASSLAPLTSASSYNEQFF. V and J are TRBV12-3 or TRBV12-4 and TRBJ2-1, with TRBD2 matching over 8 bases. Germline trimming cut 0 bases from V and 0 bases from J; bases unmatched to any gene: 10. This CDR3 spans 19 amino acids.

The chain combines TRBV2 with TRBJ2-1; a weak D match, TRBD2 (5 bases). Trimming left V 7 bases short and J 5 bases short, with 21 bases between. Germline CDR1 is SNHLY and CDR2 is FYNNEI. The CDR3 length is 16 residues. CDR3 region: CASNSAARLNDNEQFF. CDR3 DNA: TGTGCCAGCAATTCAGCGGCGAGGCTCAATGACAATGAGCAGTTCTTC.

The chain has TRBV7-6 and TRBJ2-3, with a possible D match to TRBD1 (6 bases). V gave up 2 bases and J gave up 2 bases, with 26 bases separating them. Germline V gene data show CDR1 as SGHVS and CDR2 as FNYEAQ. This CDR3 has 20 residues. CDR3 protein: CASSLKMRDFNGDITDTQYF. In DNA form, the CDR3 reads TGTGCCAGCAGCTTAAAAATGAGAGACTTTAATGGGGACATCACAGATACGCAGTATTTT.

The chain joins TRBV27 to TRBJ1-5; D is uncertain. This CDR3 has 15 amino acids. V was clipped by 6 bases and J by 1 base, with 13 bases between them. CDR1 and CDR2 from the germline V gene are MNHEY and SMNVEV (reference sequence). The CDR3: CASSQDGWSNQPQHF. The CDR3 nucleotides read TGTGCCAGCAGCCAGGACGGCTGGAGCAATCAGCCCCAGCATTTT.

This sequence joins TRBV5-6 and TRBJ2-5, with D possibly being TRBD1 or TRBD2 (5 bases each). The CDR3 runs to 13 residues. Trimming stripped 4 bases from V and 5 bases from J, with 12 bases between. CDR1 SGHDT and CDR2 YYEEEE come from the germline V gene. The CDR3 reads CASSTGTWETQYF. DNA of the CDR3: TGTGCCAGCAGCACCGGGACCTGGGAGACCCAGTACTTC.

This clonotype has a handful of counts. The J gene is TRBJ2-7, the V gene TRBV5-1; 10 nucleotides agree with TRBD2. Germline V CDR1 and CDR2: SGHRS, YFSETQ. This CDR3 spans 16 amino acids. Trimming removed 2 bases from V and 5 bases from J; junction bases left unmatched: 10. CDR3 coding DNA: TGCGCCAGCAGCTTCACTAGACTAGCGGGCTTACACGAGCAGTACTTC. Translation gives CASSFTRLAGLHEQYF.

The rearrangement joins TRBV1 to TRBJ2-1. TRBV1 is flagged as a pseudogene. The CDR3 length is 14 residues. CDR3 in DNA: TGCACCAGCAGCCACCTGCCTAGAGTTTATGAGCAGTTCTTC. Encoded protein: CTSSHLPRVYEQFF.

The rearrangement uses TRBV30 and TRBJ1-5, with no clear D. Germline CDR1 and CDR2: GTSNPN and SVGIG (reference sequence). This CDR3 is 13 amino acids long. Trimming cost V 1 base and J 3 bases, with 7 bases left between them. The CDR3 sequence is CAWSESHNQPQHF. The CDR3 DNA sequence: TGTGCCTGGAGTGAGTCACACAATCAGCCCCAGCATTTT.

This rearrangement joins TRBV5-1 to TRBJ1-1; TRBD1 agrees at 7 bases. Trimming took 0 bases from V and 4 from J; bases not matched to a gene: 9. From germline, CDR1 is SGHRS and CDR2 YFSETQ. CDR3 length: 16 amino acids. CDR3 nucleotides: TGCGCCAGCAGCTTGGGGGGACAGCTCCTTTTCACTGAAGCTTTCTTT. Residues: CASSLGGQLLFTEAFF.

V and J are TRBV7-9 and TRBJ1-1, with TRBD1 as a possible D gene (5 bases). This CDR3 has 14 amino acids. CDR1 and CDR2 from the germline V gene are SEHNR and FQNEAQ (reference sequence). V was trimmed by 4 bases and J by 8 bases, leaving 17 bases between them. Here the CDR3 DNA reads TGTGCCAGCAGCTCGACACTGGGGCGAGGGGAAGCTTTCTTT. Amino acids: CASSSTLGRGEAFF.

This chain links TRBV5-1 with TRBJ2-1, with 15 bases aligning to TRBD2. The V gene's germline CDR1 is SGHRS and CDR2 YFSETQ. This CDR3 region has 19 residues. J gave up 0 bases and V 0 bases, and 4 bases lay outside the gene matches. The DNA for the CDR3 is TGCGCCAGCAGCTTGGAGGGACTAGCGGGAGGCAGCTCCTACAATGAGCAGTTCTTC. Protein product: CASSLEGLAGGSSYNEQFF.